The source of this T cell receptor (beta chain) is a study of T cell changes during pregnancy in multiple sclerosis. The assay was immunoSEQ multiplex PCR, and TCRdb's table has in-frame clones only and misses some. The sample lists roughly 89,000 clones; roughly 94% were seen once. V shed 5 bases, J shed 7 bases, and the junction held 10 bases outside the gene matches. The CDR3 has 14 residues. From germline, CDR1 is SEHNR and CDR2 FQNEAQ (reference sequence). The source is a female donor in good health, enrolled as a control in a pregnancy study. Material: peripheral blood, obtained after pregnancy. This rearrangement joins TRBV7-9 to TRBJ2-5; 7 nucleotides line up with TRBD2. The chain's CDR3 is CASSPGAGAGTQYF. CDR3 in DNA: TGTGCCAGCAGCCCTGGGGCGGGAGCTGGGACCCAGTACTTC.